The 3 T cell receptor beta chains given below trace back to one sample, sequenced in a study of blood T cell repertoires in COVID-19. TCRdb's copy holds only in-frame clones and misses some; the assay was immunoSEQ multiplex PCR. The sample contains just over 300,000 clones, about nine tenths of which appear only once. The sequenced sample consisted of PBMCs or T cells enriched from blood (not recorded which). These receptors originate from a woman aged 40 to 50 who had recovered from COVID-19.

V usage is TRBV19 and J usage is TRBJ2-3; D possibly corresponds to TRBD1 (6 bases). CDR3 length equals 13 residues. Deletions cut 6 bases from V and 8 bases from J, with 15 bases between. Germline CDR1 LNHDA, CDR2 SQIVND (reference sequence). The CDR3 is CASSRQVTGTQYF. In DNA, the CDR3 is TGTGCCAGTAGCCGACAGGTTACGGGTACGCAGTATTTT.

The rearrangement uses TRBV5-8 and TRBJ2-1; D may be TRBD1 (6 bases). The germline V gene has CDR1 SGHTS and CDR2 YDEGEE. The CDR3 covers 16 residues. V lost 4 bases and J 4 bases, leaving 18 bases between the germline ends. CDR3 region: CASSMGAYSQYNEQFF. The CDR3 region has the DNA TGTGCCAGCAGCATGGGGGCCTACTCACAGTACAATGAGCAGTTCTTC.

This sequence joins TRBV9 and TRBJ2-7; 7 bases match TRBD1. The CDR3 runs to 15 residues. J was trimmed by 1 base and V by 0 bases; bases with no gene match: 4. The germline V gene has CDR1 SGDLS and CDR2 YYNGEE. Here the CDR3 reads CASSVETGESYEQYF. The CDR3 region has the DNA TGTGCCAGCAGCGTAGAAACAGGGGAATCCTACGAGCAGTACTTC.